This TCR beta chain derives from a study of blood T cell repertoires in COVID-19. Study details: Sites in the United States, Italy and Spain provided acute and convalescent COVID-19 samples.

Some clones are missing from TCRdb's copy, which holds only in-frame ones; the method was immunoSEQ multiplex PCR. The sample includes about 80,000 clones, around 85% of them seen just once. V shed 3 bases and J shed 2 bases, with 17 bases lying between them. The CDR3 spans 16 residues. Germline values: CDR1 SGDLS, CDR2 YYNGEE. This clone has more than one count but fewer than ten. The TCR comes from a man aged 50-60 years with COVID-19, enrolled during active disease. The V call is TRBV9, the J call TRBJ2-5; possible D gene TRBD2, 5 bases. Material: peripheral blood. The chain's CDR3 is CASSEAPRGLQETQYF. The CDR3 DNA is TGTGCCAGCAGCGAGGCCCCAAGAGGACTGCAAGAGACCCAGTACTTC.